The 3 T cell receptor beta chains listed next were all sequenced from one sample in a study of blood T cell repertoires in COVID-19. The method was immunoSEQ multiplex PCR; TCRdb's version includes in-frame clones alone and lacks a portion of them. Among nearly 200,000 clones listed, around 80% were seen once. Sequencing was done on a sample of peripheral blood. These TCRs come from a human donor with acute or convalescent COVID-19. The donor label of this sample is uncertain.

The chain couples TRBV18 to TRBJ2-5, with 7 bases aligning to TRBD1. V dropped 0 bases and J dropped 2; count of bases not matched to a gene: 6. There are 16 residues in the CDR3. CDR1 is KGHSH, CDR2 LQKENI, per germline. This CDR3 reads CASSPPGTALQETQYF. CDR3 DNA sequence: TGTGCCAGCTCACCACCCGGGACAGCCCTGCAAGAGACCCAGTACTTC.

As DNA, the CDR3 is TGTGCCAGTAGCGTAACAGGGATGTCGGACATTCAGTACTTC. It translates to CASSVTGMSDIQYF. The chain combines TRBV19 with TRBJ2-4; D may be TRBD1 (6 bases). This CDR3 is 14 amino acids long. In germline, CDR1 is LNHDA, CDR2 SQIVND (reference sequence). The germline V and J ends were trimmed by 6 bases and 8 bases, with 17 bases remaining between them. Full variable domain (missing parts from reference TRBV19 and TRBJ2-4): DGGITQSPKYLFRKEGQNVTLSCEQNLNHDAMYWYRQDPGQGLRLIYYSQIVNDFQKGDIAEGYSVSREKKESFPLTVTSAQKNPTAFYLCASSVTGMSDIQYFGAGTRLSVL.

The chain carries TRBV5-1 and TRBJ2-2; TRBD1 agrees at 9 bases. Unmatched junction bases numbered 9, after V lost 3 bases and J lost 0 bases. CDR1 is SGHRS, CDR2 YFSETQ, per germline. The CDR3 is made up of 18 amino acids. CDR3 DNA: TGCGCCAGCAGCTACACCGGGACAGGGTTCGCGAACACCGGGGAGCTGTTTTTT. Translated: CASSYTGTGFANTGELFF. The full variable domain, completed using reference TRBV5-1 and TRBJ2-2, is KAGVTQTPRYLIKTRGQQVTLSCSPISGHRSVSWYQQTPGQGLQFLFEYFSETQRNKGNFPGRFSGRQFSNSRSEMNVSTLELGDSALYLCASSYTGTGFANTGELFFGEGSRLTVL.